This passage covers 9 T cell receptor beta chains from one sample sequenced in a study of blood T cell repertoires in COVID-19. Assay used: immunoSEQ multiplex PCR; TCRdb lists only in-frame clones, some missing. The sample lists approximately 330,000 clones, approximately 88% occurring once. The sequenced sample was peripheral blood. Receptors were obtained from a man aged 25 to 40 with COVID-19, enrolled during active disease.

The V and J genes are TRBV11-2 and TRBJ2-2, with a tentative D call TRBD1 (5 bases). V shed 2 bases and J shed 3 bases, with 10 bases lying between them. CDR1 is SGHAT, CDR2 FQNNGV, per germline. The CDR3 covers 15 residues. The CDR3 nucleotides are TGTGCCAGCAGCTTATGGCAGGGCTACACCGGGGAGCTGTTTTTT. Translated, it gives CASSLWQGYTGELFF.

The V gene is TRBV7-9, the J gene TRBJ2-7; a weak D match, TRBD2 (5 bases). This CDR3 is 14 amino acids long. CDR1 and CDR2 (germline): SEHNR, FQNEAQ (reference sequence). V lost 10 bases, J lost 0 bases, and 16 bases lay in between. CDR3 sequence reads: CATESGLSSYEQYF. CDR3 sequence (DNA): TGTGCCACCGAAAGCGGCCTCAGCTCCTACGAGCAGTACTTC.

This clone appeared once. This rearrangement joins TRBV4-3 to TRBJ1-6; the D is unclear. This CDR3 is 13 amino acids long. The V and J ends lost 0 bases and 9 bases respectively, with 6 bases between them. Germline CDR1 reads LGHNA; CDR2 reads YSLEER. The CDR3 sequence: CASSQDWSSPLHF. The CDR3 DNA is TGCGCCAGCAGCCAAGATTGGAGTTCACCCCTCCACTTT.

The rearrangement uses TRBV7-3 and TRBJ2-3; 7 bases map to TRBD2. The germline gives CDR1 SGHTA, CDR2 FQGTGA. V lost 5 bases to trimming and J lost 4 bases; unmatched junction nucleotides: 9. The CDR3 sequence is 15 residues long. The CDR3 reads CASSPGQAGPDTQYF. The CDR3 DNA is TGTGCCAGCAGCCCAGGGCAAGCGGGGCCAGATACGCAGTATTTT.

The chain carries TRBV10-3 and TRBJ2-7; 10 bases match TRBD1. CDR3 size: 14 residues. CDR1 and CDR2 (germline): ENHRY, SYGVKD. V trimming: 11 bases; J trimming: 5 bases; junction bases outside the gene matches: 12. DNA of the CDR3: TGTGCCTCGTATAACGGACAGGGGGAGGACGAGCAGTACTTC. This gives the protein CASYNGQGEDEQYF.

In its sample, this clone was seen a few times. The V call is TRBV5-6, the J call TRBJ1-1; D is unresolved. CDR3 length: 13 amino acids. V lost 2 bases and J lost 11, with 16 bases in between. CDR1 is SGHDT, CDR2 YYEEEE, per germline. The CDR3 DNA sequence: TGTGCCAGCAGCTTTCAACCGGGAGTGAGGGCTTTCTTT. As protein: CASSFQPGVRAFF. Looking up the rest from reference TRBV5-6 and TRBJ1-1 gives the full variable domain: DAGVTQSPTHLIKTRGQQVTLRCSPKSGHDTVSWYQQALGQGPQFIFQYYEEEERQRGNFPDRFSGHQFPNYSSELNVNALLLGDSALYLCASSFQPGVRAFFGQGTRLTVV.

This clone was seen just once. This rearrangement joins TRBV28 to TRBJ2-5; D is possibly TRBD2 (6 bases). Germline CDR1 reads MDHEN; CDR2 reads SYDVKM. CDR3 length: 14 amino acids. Trimming removed 6 bases from V and 1 base from J, with 12 bases in between. The CDR3, as DNA: TGTGCCAGCAGACAAACGGGGGTCCAAGAGACCCAGTACTTC. Its translation is CASRQTGVQETQYF.

This clone was recorded once. The junction does not match germline at one end; this may be a read error. V and J are TRBV9 and TRBJ2-6; D is perhaps TRBD1 (6 bases). The CDR3 length is 19 residues. Germline assignment: CDR1 SGDLS and CDR2 YYNGEE. The CDR3 region is CASSPSVETGSSRANVLTF. Written as DNA, the CDR3 is TGTGCCAGCAGCCCCAGCGTTGAGACAGGTAGCTCTAGGGCCAACGTCCTGACTTTC. The full variable domain, in which reference TRBV9 and TRBJ2-6 provide the parts outside the CDR3, is DSGVTQTPKHLITATGQRVTLRCSPRSGDLSVYWYQQSLDQGLQFLIQYYNGEERAKGNILERFSAQQFPDLHSELNLSSLELGDSALYFCASSPSVETGSSRANVLTFGAGSRLTVL.

This clone has more than one count but fewer than ten. The chain joins TRBV5-6 to TRBJ2-7; 7 nucleotides line up with TRBD1. The CDR3 totals 15 residues. Germline CDR1 is SGHDT and CDR2 is YYEEEE. Losses at the gene ends were 4 bases for V and 2 bases for J; bases not matched to a gene: 9. CDR3 amino acids: CASSLLTGNPYEQYF. As DNA, the CDR3 is TGTGCCAGCAGCCTTCTGACAGGGAACCCCTACGAGCAGTACTTC.